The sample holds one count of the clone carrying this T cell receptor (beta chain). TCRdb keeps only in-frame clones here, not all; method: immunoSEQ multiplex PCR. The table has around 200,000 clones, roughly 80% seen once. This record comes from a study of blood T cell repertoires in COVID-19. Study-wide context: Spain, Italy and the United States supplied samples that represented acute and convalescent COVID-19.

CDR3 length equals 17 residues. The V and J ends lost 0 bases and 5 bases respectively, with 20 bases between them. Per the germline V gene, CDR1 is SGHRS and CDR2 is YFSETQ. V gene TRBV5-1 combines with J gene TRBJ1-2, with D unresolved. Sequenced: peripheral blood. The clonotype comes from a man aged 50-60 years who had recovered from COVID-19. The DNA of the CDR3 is TGCGCCAGCAGCTTGGAACCCCCGGATCTCGGGTTATATGGCTACACCTTC. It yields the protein CASSLEPPDLGLYGYTF. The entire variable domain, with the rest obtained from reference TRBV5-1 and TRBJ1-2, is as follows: KAGVTQTPRYLIKTRGQQVTLSCSPISGHRSVSWYQQTPGQGLQFLFEYFSETQRNKGNFPGRFSGRQFSNSRSEMNVSTLELGDSALYLCASSLEPPDLGLYGYTFGSGTRLTVV.